This T cell receptor (beta chain) was sequenced in a study of Tregs in tolerant kidney transplant recipients. Looking at the study overall: Sorting of CD4+CD25+CD127- cells followed 3-day belatacept mixed lymphocyte reactions, sometimes with roughly 5-day graft donor restimulation.

Data came from immunoSEQ multiplex PCR; TCRdb stores just in-frame clones and leaves some out. Counted here are 35,000 to 50,000 clones, roughly 95% occurring once; the ten biggest clones make up about 0.41%. General study points: This study did not directly address biological reproducibility.

The CDR3 length is 11 residues. In germline, CDR1 is KGHSH, CDR2 LQKENI. Trimming cost V 2 bases and J 8 bases, with 6 bases left between them. On this clone: What it binds is not known.

Sequenced material: Tregs from blood cultured with allogeneic cells. This chain joins TRBV18 and TRBJ1-2; D might be TRBD1 (5 bases). The TCR comes from a human donor in good health. CDR3 in DNA: TGTGCCAGCTCACCAGGGGGGGGCTACACCTTC. Protein sequence: CASSPGGGYTF.